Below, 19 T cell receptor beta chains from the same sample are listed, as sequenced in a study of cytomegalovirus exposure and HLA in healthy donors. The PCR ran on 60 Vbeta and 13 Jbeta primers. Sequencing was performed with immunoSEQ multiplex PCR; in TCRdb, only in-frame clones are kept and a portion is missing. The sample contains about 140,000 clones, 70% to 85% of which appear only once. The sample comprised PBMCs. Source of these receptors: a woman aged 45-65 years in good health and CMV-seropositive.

CDR3 nucleotides: TGTGCCAGCACTCTCACGGGAGGGGTCGGCTCCTACAATGAGCAGTTCTTC. Protein: CASTLTGGVGSYNEQFF. The V and J genes are TRBV4-2 and TRBJ2-1; 8 bases match TRBD2. The CDR3 is 17 amino acids. Germline V gene sequence: CDR1 LGHNA, CDR2 YNFKEQ. With V trimmed by 7 bases and J by 0 bases, 11 bases remained unmatched.

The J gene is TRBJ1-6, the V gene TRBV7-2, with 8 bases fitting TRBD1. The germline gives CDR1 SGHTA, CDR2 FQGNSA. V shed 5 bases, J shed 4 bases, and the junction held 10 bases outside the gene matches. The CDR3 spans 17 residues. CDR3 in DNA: TGTGCCAGCAGCACGGACAGGGCCCCACTTTATAATTCACCCCTCCACTTT. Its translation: CASSTDRAPLYNSPLHF.

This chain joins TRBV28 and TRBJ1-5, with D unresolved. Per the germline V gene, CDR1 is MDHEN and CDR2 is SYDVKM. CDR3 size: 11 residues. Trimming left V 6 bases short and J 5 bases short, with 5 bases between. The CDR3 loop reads CASSKYQPQHF. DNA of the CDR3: TGTGCCAGCAGCAAATATCAGCCCCAGCATTTT.

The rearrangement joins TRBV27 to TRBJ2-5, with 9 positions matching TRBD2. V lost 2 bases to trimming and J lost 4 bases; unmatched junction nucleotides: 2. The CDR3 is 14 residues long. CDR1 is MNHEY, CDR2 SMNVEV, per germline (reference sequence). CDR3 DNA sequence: TGTGCCAGCAGTTTAAAGACTAGCGGAGAGACCCAGTACTTC. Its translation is CASSLKTSGETQYF.

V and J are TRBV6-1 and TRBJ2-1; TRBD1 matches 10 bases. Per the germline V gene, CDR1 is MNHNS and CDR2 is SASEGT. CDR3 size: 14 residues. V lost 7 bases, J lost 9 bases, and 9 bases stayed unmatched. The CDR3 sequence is CASIRGTGDGEQFF. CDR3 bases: TGTGCCAGCATTAGGGGGACAGGGGACGGTGAGCAGTTCTTC.

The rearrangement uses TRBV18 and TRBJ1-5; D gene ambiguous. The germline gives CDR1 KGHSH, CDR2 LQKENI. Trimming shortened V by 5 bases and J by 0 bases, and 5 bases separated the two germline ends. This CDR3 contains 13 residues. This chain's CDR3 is CASSTFSNQPQHF. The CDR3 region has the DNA TGTGCCAGCTCAACATTTAGCAATCAGCCCCAGCATTTT.

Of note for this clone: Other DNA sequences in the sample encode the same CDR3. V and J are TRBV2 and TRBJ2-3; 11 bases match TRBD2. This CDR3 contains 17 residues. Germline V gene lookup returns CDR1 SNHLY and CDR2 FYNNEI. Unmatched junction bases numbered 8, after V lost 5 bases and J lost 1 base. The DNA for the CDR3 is TGTGCCAGCAGTAAAACATCACTAGCGGGGGGCACAGATACGCAGTATTTT. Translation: CASSKTSLAGGTDTQYF. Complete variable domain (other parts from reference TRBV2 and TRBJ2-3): EPEVTQTPSHQVTQMGQEVILRCVPISNHLYFYWYRQILGQKVEFLVSFYNNEISEKSEIFDDQFSVERPDGSNFTLKIRSTKLEDSAMYFCASSKTSLAGGTDTQYFGPGTRLTVL.

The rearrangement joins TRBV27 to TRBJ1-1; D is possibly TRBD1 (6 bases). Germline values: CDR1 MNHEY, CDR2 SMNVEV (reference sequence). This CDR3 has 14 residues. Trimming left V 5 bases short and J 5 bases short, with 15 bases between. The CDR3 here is CASSITGRGTEAFF. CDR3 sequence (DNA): TGTGCCAGCAGTATTACAGGGAGGGGGACTGAAGCTTTCTTT.

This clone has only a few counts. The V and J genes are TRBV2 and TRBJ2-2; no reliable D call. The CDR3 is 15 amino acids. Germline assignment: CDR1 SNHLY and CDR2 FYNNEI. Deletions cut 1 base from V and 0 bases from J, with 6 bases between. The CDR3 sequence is CASSEVRTNTGELFF. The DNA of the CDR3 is TGTGCCAGCAGTGAAGTCAGGACGAACACCGGGGAGCTGTTTTTT.

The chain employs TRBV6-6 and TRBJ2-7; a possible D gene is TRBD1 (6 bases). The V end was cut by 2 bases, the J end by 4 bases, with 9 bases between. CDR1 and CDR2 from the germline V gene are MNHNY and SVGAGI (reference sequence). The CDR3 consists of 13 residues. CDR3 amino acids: CASSYHREYEQYF. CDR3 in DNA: TGTGCCAGCAGTTACCACAGGGAATACGAGCAGTACTTC.

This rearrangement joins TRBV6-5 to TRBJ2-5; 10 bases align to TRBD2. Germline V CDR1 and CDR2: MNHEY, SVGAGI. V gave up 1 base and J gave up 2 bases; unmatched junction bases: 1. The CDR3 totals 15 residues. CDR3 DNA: TGTGCCAGCAGTTACTATAGCGGGGGGCAAGAGACCCAGTACTTC. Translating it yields CASSYYSGGQETQYF.

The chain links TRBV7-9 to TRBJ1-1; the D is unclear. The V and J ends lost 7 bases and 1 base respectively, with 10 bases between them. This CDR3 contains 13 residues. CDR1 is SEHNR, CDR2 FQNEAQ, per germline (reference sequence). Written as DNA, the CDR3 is TGTGCCAGCACCTCTCGGTCGAACACTGAAGCTTTCTTT. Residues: CASTSRSNTEAFF.

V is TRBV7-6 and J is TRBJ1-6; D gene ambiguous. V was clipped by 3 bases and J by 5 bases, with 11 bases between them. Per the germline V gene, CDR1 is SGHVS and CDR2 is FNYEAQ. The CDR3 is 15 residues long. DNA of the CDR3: TGTGCCAGCAGCTTGGGCAGACCAAATAATTCACCCCTCCACTTT. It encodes CASSLGRPNNSPLHF.

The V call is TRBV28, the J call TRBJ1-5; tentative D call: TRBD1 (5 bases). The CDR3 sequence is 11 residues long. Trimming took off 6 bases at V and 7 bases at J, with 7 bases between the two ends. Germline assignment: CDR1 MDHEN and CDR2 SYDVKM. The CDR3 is CASSQGQPQHF. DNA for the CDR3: TGTGCCAGCAGCCAGGGACAGCCCCAGCATTTT.

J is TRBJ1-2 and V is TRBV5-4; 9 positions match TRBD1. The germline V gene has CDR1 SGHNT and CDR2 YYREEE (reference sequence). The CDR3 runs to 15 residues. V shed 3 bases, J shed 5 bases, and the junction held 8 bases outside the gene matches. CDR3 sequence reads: CASSSTTGGRYGYTF. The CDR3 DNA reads TGTGCCAGCAGCTCAACGACAGGGGGAAGGTATGGCTACACCTTC.

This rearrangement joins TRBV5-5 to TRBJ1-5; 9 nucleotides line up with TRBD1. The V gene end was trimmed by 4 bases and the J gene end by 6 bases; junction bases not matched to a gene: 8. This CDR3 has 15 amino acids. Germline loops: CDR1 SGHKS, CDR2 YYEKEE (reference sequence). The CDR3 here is CASSPGQGLGQPQHF. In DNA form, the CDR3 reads TGTGCCAGCAGCCCGGGACAGGGACTAGGTCAGCCCCAGCATTTT.

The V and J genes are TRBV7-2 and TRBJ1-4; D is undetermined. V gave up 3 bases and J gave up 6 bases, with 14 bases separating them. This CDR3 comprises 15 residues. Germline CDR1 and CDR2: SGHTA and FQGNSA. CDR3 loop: CASSFGQTNHEKLFF. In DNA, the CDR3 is TGTGCCAGCAGCTTCGGGCAGACTAACCATGAAAAACTGTTTTTT.

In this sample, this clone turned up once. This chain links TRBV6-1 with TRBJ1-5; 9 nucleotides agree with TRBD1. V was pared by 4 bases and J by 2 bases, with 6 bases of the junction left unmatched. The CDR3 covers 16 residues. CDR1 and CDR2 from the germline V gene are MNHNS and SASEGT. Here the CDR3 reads CASSGTGDKRNQPQHF. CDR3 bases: TGTGCCAGCAGTGGGACAGGGGATAAGCGCAATCAGCCCCAGCATTTT.

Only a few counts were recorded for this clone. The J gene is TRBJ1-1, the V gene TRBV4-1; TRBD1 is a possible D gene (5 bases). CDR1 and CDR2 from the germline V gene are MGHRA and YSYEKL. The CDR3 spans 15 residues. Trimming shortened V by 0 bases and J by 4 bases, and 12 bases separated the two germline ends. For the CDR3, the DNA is TGCGCCAGCAGCCAAGAGGAGGGGCGCGGCACTGAAGCTTTCTTT. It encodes CASSQEEGRGTEAFF.